The 14 T cell receptor beta chains reported below all come from one sample, sequenced in a study of blood T cell repertoires in COVID-19. Measured with immunoSEQ multiplex PCR; TCRdb has only the in-frame clones, and not every one. The profile covers about 190,000 clones, with 80% to 90% appearing a single time and around 1.1% taken by the ten largest. The sequenced sample consisted of peripheral blood. The receptors here all came from a man younger than 40 with acute or convalescent COVID-19.

Of note for this clone: Other DNA sequences in this specimen translate into the identical CDR3. The V call is TRBV12-3 or TRBV12-4, the J call TRBJ2-7; 7 bases agree with TRBD1. V lost 6 bases, J lost 1 base, and 3 bases stayed unmatched. The CDR3 has 13 residues. The CDR3 sequence is CASRPGQSYEQYF. The CDR3 nucleotides are TGTGCCAGCAGGCCGGGACAGTCCTACGAGCAGTACTTC.

V is TRBV7-3 and J is TRBJ2-7, with 7 bases aligning to TRBD1. With V trimmed by 6 bases and J by 0 bases, 5 bases remained unmatched. From germline, CDR1 is SGHTA and CDR2 FQGTGA. The CDR3 totals 14 residues. CDR3 bases: TGTGCCAGCAGGTCGGACAGGAGCTCCTACGAGCAGTACTTC. This encodes CASRSDRSSYEQYF.

The chain carries TRBV3-1 (or the pseudogene TRBV3-2) and TRBJ2-2; 7 bases line up with TRBD2. With V trimmed by 4 bases and J by 4 bases, 6 bases remained unmatched. CDR1 and CDR2 (germline): LGHDT, YNNKEL (reference sequence). This CDR3 is 15 amino acids long. DNA for the CDR3: TGTGCCAGCAGCCCAAAGACTAGCATCACCGGGGAGCTGTTTTTT. This encodes CASSPKTSITGELFF.

The rearrangement links TRBV24-1 to TRBJ1-2, with 9 bases aligning to TRBD1. V gave up 4 bases and J gave up 5 bases; unmatched junction bases: 7. The length of the CDR3 is 15 residues. Germline V CDR1 and CDR2: KGHDR, SFDVKD. CDR3 in DNA: TGTGCCACCAGTGACCCGGGACAGGGAAATTATGGCTACACCTTC. It specifies CATSDPGQGNYGYTF.

The chain couples TRBV5-1 to TRBJ1-1; D ambiguous. This CDR3 spans 13 amino acids. Germline V CDR1 and CDR2: SGHRS, YFSETQ. The V end lost 3 bases, the J end lost 3 bases, and 9 bases lay between the germline ends. CDR3 coding DNA: TGCGCCAGCAGCTCTCTTGCGTACACTGAAGCTTTCTTT. It encodes CASSSLAYTEAFF.

This chain joins TRBV28 and TRBJ1-3, with TRBD1 as a possible D gene (5 bases). Germline CDR1 is MDHEN and CDR2 is SYDVKM. V shed 5 bases and J shed 1 base, with 12 bases lying between them. The CDR3 sequence is 15 residues long. This CDR3 is CASSANQGSGNTIYF. In DNA, the CDR3 is TGTGCCAGCAGTGCAAACCAGGGATCTGGAAACACCATATATTTT.

The count of this clone is one. The V call is TRBV5-1, the J call TRBJ2-3, with TRBD1 identical over 7 bases. V trimming: 7 bases; J trimming: 6 bases; junction bases outside the gene matches: 14. Germline CDR1 and CDR2: SGHRS and YFSETQ. The CDR3 runs to 15 residues. The CDR3 spells CASRNPGQLSDTQYF. CDR3 sequence (DNA): TGCGCCAGCCGAAATCCGGGACAGCTTTCTGATACGCAGTATTTT.

This chain uses TRBV2 with TRBJ2-3; D ambiguous. CDR1 is SNHLY, CDR2 FYNNEI, per germline. The CDR3 length is 14 residues. V gave up 8 bases and J gave up 0 bases, with 12 bases separating them. The CDR3 is CASLMAVSTDTQYF. DNA for the CDR3: TGTGCCAGCCTGATGGCGGTTAGCACAGATACGCAGTATTTT.

The chain carries TRBV27 and TRBJ2-7; a weak D match, TRBD2 (5 bases). The V and J ends lost 3 bases and 7 bases respectively, with 7 bases between them. The CDR3 contains 11 residues. Germline CDR1 reads MNHEY; CDR2 reads SMNVEV (reference sequence). CDR3 sequence: CASSLGGEQYF. The CDR3, as DNA: TGTGCCAGCAGTTTGGGCGGGGAGCAGTACTTC.

This clone came up many times. The J gene is TRBJ2-7, the V gene TRBV5-1; D is possibly TRBD1 (6 bases). Trimming removed 2 bases from V and 5 bases from J, with 17 bases in between. CDR1 is SGHRS and CDR2 is YFSETQ in the germline V gene. This CDR3 spans 15 amino acids. CDR3 protein: CASSFNTGFRDEQYF. In DNA form, the CDR3 reads TGCGCCAGCAGCTTTAATACAGGGTTTAGAGACGAGCAGTACTTC.

This clone was counted a single time. This rearrangement joins TRBV28 to TRBJ1-1, with 9 bases fitting TRBD1. Per germline, CDR1 MDHEN and CDR2 SYDVKM. CDR3 length: 16 amino acids. The J segment lost 11 bases and the V segment lost 6 bases, leaving 19 bases of the junction unmatched. CDR3 sequence (DNA): TGTGCCAGCAGCGCACCACAGGGGGCGGTCGAACTTGGGGCTTTCTTT. It codes for CASSAPQGAVELGAFF. Variable domain in full (rest from reference TRBV28 and TRBJ1-1): DVKVTQSSRYLVKRTGEKVFLECVQDMDHENMFWYRQDPGLGLRLIYFSYDVKMKEKGDIPEGYSVSREKKERFSLILESASTNQTSMYLCASSAPQGAVELGAFFGQGTRLTVV.

The DNA of the CDR3 is TGTGCCAGCAGTCCACCAACAGGTTCTAAATACTCTGGAAACACCATATATTTT. Its translation is CASSPPTGSKYSGNTIYF. The chain couples TRBV28 to TRBJ1-3; a possible D gene is TRBD1 (5 bases). V lost 5 bases, J lost 0 bases, and 20 bases lay in between. Looked up from germline, CDR1 is MDHEN and CDR2 is SYDVKM. The CDR3 spans 18 residues.

In this sample, this clone turned up once. The chain joins TRBV9 to TRBJ2-3, with D possibly TRBD1 on 5 matching bases. The germline gives CDR1 SGDLS, CDR2 YYNGEE. V was shortened by 4 bases and J by 3 bases, with 12 bases between the two germline ends. The CDR3 is made up of 14 amino acids. CDR3 nucleotides: TGTGCCAGCAGCCCCCGACAGAGAACAGATACGCAGTATTTT. Translated: CASSPRQRTDTQYF. Filled out from reference TRBV9 and TRBJ2-3, the complete variable domain reads DSGVTQTPKHLITATGQRVTLRCSPRSGDLSVYWYQQSLDQGLQFLIQYYNGEERAKGNILERFSAQQFPDLHSELNLSSLELGDSALYFCASSPRQRTDTQYFGPGTRLTVL.

The rearrangement links TRBV5-1 to TRBJ1-1, with D uncertain. The CDR3 sequence is 15 residues long. The V and J ends lost 7 bases and 0 bases respectively, with 16 bases between them. Germline V gives CDR1 SGHRS, CDR2 YFSETQ. As DNA, the CDR3 is TGCGCCAGCTTCACATCACCGATATTGAACACTGAAGCTTTCTTT. It specifies CASFTSPILNTEAFF.